Listed here are 21 T cell receptor beta chains from one sample, sequenced in a study of Ad26.COV2.S vaccination and SARS-CoV-2 variants (dated by TCRdb to the early 2020s). The treatment or condition label, as the study defines it: some 19 received Ad26.COV2.S at low or high dose, single or two shots; 5 received placebo; per-sample allocation not given. Repertoires of vaccine and placebo recipients were sequenced from samples collected on day 63 after the first injection. The protocol used for the library was the immunoSEQ multiplex PCR assay. TCRdb stores this immuneACCESS table with in-frame sequences only. Part of the clones is absent; in the studies checked, under half of the shortfall reflects unresolved V genes, and no reason is known for the rest. The sample includes around 450,000 clones, with roughly 90% observed a single time. The ten largest clones represent approximately 4% of the sample.

The sequences come from peripheral blood, collected in a trial of Ad26.COV2.S vaccine versus placebo. These TCRs come from a person between 18 and 65 years old who received the Ad26.COV2.S COVID-19 vaccine or a placebo.

The rearrangement links TRBV5-1 to TRBJ2-3; TRBD2 matches 7 bases. The germline V gene encodes CDR1 SGHRS and CDR2 YFSETQ. The CDR3 length is 15 residues. The V segment lost 0 bases and the J segment 5 bases; nucleotides outside the gene matches: 6. The CDR3 loop reads CASSLGSGEGDTQYF. CDR3 nucleotides: TGCGCCAGCAGCTTGGGTTCGGGGGAGGGAGATACGCAGTATTTT.

J is TRBJ2-1 and V is TRBV9; perhaps TRBD1 as D (6 bases). Trimming pared 0 bases from V and 4 bases from J, leaving 11 bases between. The CDR3 runs to 15 residues. Germline CDR1 and CDR2: SGDLS and YYNGEE. In DNA, the CDR3 is TGTGCCAGCAGCGTAGTTGGGGGCCGGTACAATGAGCAGTTCTTC. It translates to CASSVVGGRYNEQFF.

V is TRBV5-1 and J is TRBJ2-6, with D possibly TRBD1 on 5 matching bases. V lost 0 bases and J lost 2, with 6 bases in between. Per the germline V gene, CDR1 is SGHRS and CDR2 is YFSETQ. This CDR3 is built from 15 residues. The CDR3 here is CASSLAQAGANVLTF. The CDR3 DNA is TGCGCCAGCAGCTTGGCACAGGCTGGGGCCAACGTCCTGACTTTC.

The genes are TRBV11-2 and TRBJ1-2; maybe TRBD1 (6 bases). The CDR3 sequence is 15 residues long. Trimming took 6 bases from V and 8 from J, leaving 22 bases between them. Germline V lookup: CDR1 SGHAT, CDR2 FQNNGV. The CDR3 DNA reads as TGTGCCAGCAGTCCTAACAGGGAAGGTTTGGCCGGCTACACCTTC. Its protein is CASSPNREGLAGYTF. Supplemented by reference TRBV11-2 and TRBJ1-2, the full variable domain reads EAGVAQSPRYKIIEKRQSVAFWCNPISGHATLYWYQQILGQGPKLLIQFQNNGVVDDSQLPKDRFSAERLKGVDSTLKIQPAKLEDSAVYLCASSPNREGLAGYTFGSGTRLTVV.

The V call is TRBV6-2 or TRBV6-3, the J call TRBJ2-7; D ambiguous. Germline loops: CDR1 MNHEY, CDR2 SVGEGT. V lost 0 bases and J 0 bases, leaving 6 bases between the germline ends. The CDR3 is made up of 14 amino acids. The CDR3 DNA sequence: TGTGCCAGCAGTTACTCCAGGATCTCCTACGAGCAGTACTTC. As protein: CASSYSRISYEQYF.

This clone was recorded once. V usage is TRBV5-4 and J usage is TRBJ2-3; D is ambiguous. The CDR3 loop spans 12 amino acids. V was pared by 3 bases and J by 0 bases, with 2 bases between. Germline CDR1 SGHNT, CDR2 YYREEE (reference sequence). CDR3 sequence (DNA): TGTGCCAGCAGCTACAGCACAGATACGCAGTATTTT. Translated: CASSYSTDTQYF.

Of note for this clone: Additional DNA sequences in this sample encode the identical CDR3. The chain links TRBV7-9 to TRBJ1-1, with a weak D call TRBD1 (5 bases). CDR3 length: 13 amino acids. Germline values: CDR1 SEHNR, CDR2 FQNEAQ (reference sequence). Between the trimmed V and J ends, which lost 4 bases and 5 bases, there was a span of 11 bases. CDR3 sequence reads: CASSSQGGTEAFF. CDR3 DNA sequence: TGTGCCAGCAGCTCCCAGGGAGGAACTGAAGCTTTCTTT.

This chain joins TRBV7-9 and TRBJ2-5; 8 bases line up with TRBD1. This CDR3 is built from 14 residues. Germline CDR1 is SEHNR and CDR2 is FQNEAQ (reference sequence). V trimming: 4 bases; J trimming: 4 bases; junction bases outside the gene matches: 5. Here the CDR3 reads CASSYRQGSETQYF. The DNA for the CDR3 is TGTGCCAGCAGCTACAGACAGGGGTCAGAGACCCAGTACTTC. Full variable domain (remainder filled in from reference TRBV7-9 and TRBJ2-5): DTGVSQNPRHKITKRGQNVTFRCDPISEHNRLYWYRQTLGQGPEFLTYFQNEAQLEKSRLLSDRFSAERPKGSFSTLEIQRTEQGDSAMYLCASSYRQGSETQYFGPGTRLLVL.

The chain combines TRBV23-1 with TRBJ2-7, with D perhaps TRBD1 (6 bases). TRBV23-1 is labeled an ORF, and its function is uncertain. V gave up 3 bases and J gave up 5 bases, with 17 bases separating them. This CDR3 comprises 15 residues. The CDR3 reads CASSHGSRGRDEQYF. The CDR3 coding sequence is TGCGCCAGCAGTCACGGCAGCAGGGGAAGGGACGAGCAGTACTTC.

The chain has TRBV4-1 and TRBJ2-5; 7 bases map to TRBD1. The CDR3 is made up of 14 amino acids. Germline V CDR1 and CDR2: MGHRA, YSYEKL. V trimming: 4 bases; J trimming: 1 base; junction bases outside the gene matches: 3. CDR3 bases: TGCGCCAGCAGCCTCGGGACAGCCCAAGAGACCCAGTACTTC. This codes for CASSLGTAQETQYF.

The V and J genes are TRBV5-6 and TRBJ2-5; D call uncertain. The germline gives CDR1 SGHDT, CDR2 YYEEEE. V was pared by 2 bases and J by 3 bases, with 5 bases between. The CDR3 spans 12 residues. CDR3 nucleotides: TGTGCCAGCAGCTTTACGAAAGAGACCCAGTACTTC. Protein product: CASSFTKETQYF.

This rearrangement joins TRBV24-1 to TRBJ2-2; D gene ambiguous. The CDR3 runs to 15 residues. Trimming shortened V by 2 bases and J by 3 bases, and 9 bases separated the two germline ends. Germline V gene data show CDR1 as KGHDR and CDR2 as SFDVKD. This CDR3 is CATSDWQAHTGELFF. CDR3 sequence (DNA): TGTGCCACCAGTGATTGGCAGGCACACACCGGGGAGCTGTTTTTT.

This CDR3 reads CAWTEGGDYNEQFF. The CDR3 coding sequence is TGTGCCTGGACTGAGGGGGGGGACTACAATGAGCAGTTCTTC. The rearrangement joins TRBV30 to TRBJ2-1, with a weak D call TRBD2 (7 bases). The V gene lost 4 bases and the J gene lost 3 bases, with 13 bases spanning the gap. The CDR3 has 14 amino acids. Looked up from germline, CDR1 is GTSNPN and CDR2 is SVGIG (reference sequence).

The chain is built from TRBV30 and TRBJ2-7; 9 bases agree with TRBD1. Trimming at V came to 0 bases and at J to 5 bases, leaving 11 bases not matched to a gene. CDR3 length equals 16 residues. Germline V lookup: CDR1 GTSNPN, CDR2 SVGIG (reference sequence). The CDR3: CAWSVLQTGGVDEQYF. In DNA form, the CDR3 reads TGTGCCTGGAGTGTCCTACAGACAGGGGGGGTCGACGAGCAGTACTTC.

This clone was recorded a few times. This chain joins TRBV19 and TRBJ2-2; the D is unclear. The CDR3 spans 12 residues. The germline V gene has CDR1 LNHDA and CDR2 SQIVND (reference sequence). Between the trimmed V and J ends, which lost 5 bases and 5 bases, there was a span of 6 bases. CDR3 bases: TGTGCCAGTAGTTCTTCTACCGGGGAGCTGTTTTTT. Its protein is CASSSSTGELFF.

This clone appeared once. This chain joins TRBV5-1 and TRBJ2-1; 10 bases agree with TRBD2. Germline V CDR1 and CDR2: SGHRS, YFSETQ. The CDR3 loop spans 14 amino acids. V was pared by 2 bases and J by 6 bases, with 2 bases of the junction left unmatched. This chain's CDR3 is CASSLASGSNEQFF. The CDR3 DNA follows: TGCGCCAGCAGCTTAGCTAGCGGGAGCAATGAGCAGTTCTTC.

Points on this clone: The same CDR3 can be traced to other DNA sequences in this sample. The chain links TRBV5-1 to TRBJ2-3; D is undetermined. Trimming removed 0 bases from V and 0 bases from J, with 5 bases in between. Germline V gene lookup returns CDR1 SGHRS and CDR2 YFSETQ. The CDR3 has 14 residues. The CDR3 loop is CASSLVGSTDTQYF. CDR3 sequence (DNA): TGCGCCAGCAGCTTGGTGGGCAGCACAGATACGCAGTATTTT. Full variable domain (missing parts from reference TRBV5-1 and TRBJ2-3): KAGVTQTPRYLIKTRGQQVTLSCSPISGHRSVSWYQQTPGQGLQFLFEYFSETQRNKGNFPGRFSGRQFSNSRSEMNVSTLELGDSALYLCASSLVGSTDTQYFGPGTRLTVL.

The chain employs TRBV28 and TRBJ2-5; D may correspond to TRBD1 or TRBD2 (7 bases each). Germline lookup yields CDR1 MDHEN and CDR2 SYDVKM. This CDR3 is 13 amino acids long. V shed 7 bases and J shed 4 bases, with 13 bases lying between them. The CDR3 reads CASMPGGAETQYF. The DNA of the CDR3 is TGTGCCAGCATGCCAGGGGGGGCAGAGACCCAGTACTTC.

The chain combines TRBV28 with TRBJ1-5; no firm D call. Deletions cut 8 bases from V and 7 bases from J, with 15 bases between. The CDR3 covers 13 residues. The germline gives CDR1 MDHEN, CDR2 SYDVKM. The CDR3 protein is CASSDPPKQPQHF. CDR3 nucleotides: TGTGCCAGCTCGGACCCCCCGAAACAGCCCCAGCATTTT.

This chain connects TRBV30 to TRBJ1-4; D is unclear. Germline V gene lookup returns CDR1 GTSNPN and CDR2 SVGIG (reference sequence). The CDR3 spans 14 residues. Trimming stripped 3 bases from V and 3 bases from J, with 11 bases between. CDR3 sequence: CAWRTAGANEKLFF. CDR3 bases: TGTGCCTGGAGAACGGCCGGGGCTAATGAAAAACTGTTTTTT.

The gene calls are TRBV5-1 and TRBJ1-1; D gene unclear. The germline V gene encodes CDR1 SGHRS and CDR2 YFSETQ. The V end lost 4 bases, the J end lost 4 bases, and 14 bases lay between the germline ends. The CDR3 is 14 residues long. CDR3 region: CASSARNQITEAFF. The CDR3 DNA reads as TGCGCCAGCAGCGCACGTAACCAAATCACTGAAGCTTTCTTT.